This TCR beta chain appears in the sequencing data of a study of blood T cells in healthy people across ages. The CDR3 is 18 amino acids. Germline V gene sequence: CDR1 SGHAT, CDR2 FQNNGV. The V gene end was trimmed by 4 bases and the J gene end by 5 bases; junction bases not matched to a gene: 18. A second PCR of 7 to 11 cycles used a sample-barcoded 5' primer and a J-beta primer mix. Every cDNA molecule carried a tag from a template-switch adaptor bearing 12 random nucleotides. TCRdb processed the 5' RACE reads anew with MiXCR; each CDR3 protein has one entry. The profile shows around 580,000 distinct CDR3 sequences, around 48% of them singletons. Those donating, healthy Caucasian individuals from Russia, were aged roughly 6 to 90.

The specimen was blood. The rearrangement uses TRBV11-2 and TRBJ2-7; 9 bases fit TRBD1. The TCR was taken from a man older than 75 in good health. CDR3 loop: CASSSRPSGQGIGDEQYF. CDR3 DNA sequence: TGTGCCAGCAGCTCAAGGCCGTCGGGACAGGGTATTGGGGACGAGCAGTACTTC.